This T cell receptor beta chain was captured by sequencing in a study of T-cell memory formation after mild COVID-19. Study at large: Largely, TCR clusters stayed within a single donor.

Barcoded TCR alpha and TCR beta cDNA libraries with UMIs came from 5'RACE using constant-segment primers. TCRdb re-derived calls from the 5' RACE reads in MiXCR, one entry per CDR3 protein. The sample lists tens of thousands of distinct CDR3 sequences; 20% to 25% were seen once. This CDR3 is built from 18 residues. Germline assignment: CDR1 SGHVS and CDR2 FNYEAQ. V gave up 1 base and J gave up 4 bases, with 22 bases separating them. This clonotype appeared many times. The receptor was isolated from an adult who had mild COVID-19 (a few samples of this study predate the infection). Cell type and time point are not known. The sequenced material came from PBMCs or a T cell subset sorted from them (not recorded which). The V call is TRBV7-6, the J call TRBJ1-1; D is unresolved. The CDR3 spells CASSLEFVGAPVGTEAFF. In DNA, the CDR3 is TGTGCCAGCAGCTTAGAGTTTGTTGGCGCCCCCGTCGGCACTGAAGCTTTCTTT.